This is a list of T cell receptor beta chains from one sample in a study of T cell repertoires in cytomegalovirus infection. TCRdb independently ran MiXCR on the reads; one entry per CDR3 protein. Of fewer than 700,000 distinct CDR3 sequences in the sample, 20% to 25% were seen once. The sequenced material came from CD8+ T cells from PBMCs. The receptors come from a human donor in good health (CMV status not recorded). Some clones in this sample may be carry-over from other donors' samples. Both conserved end residues are part of each CDR3. A D gene is named only where the DNA matches it firmly. Clone size is stated in some rows and not others, as once, few, many or a class when expanded.

clone size: few; D gene: TRBD1; J gene: TRBJ1-1; V gene: TRBV20-1; CDR3 DNA: TGCAGTGCTAGAGCCCGGACAGGGGCAATGAACACTGAAGCTTTCTTT; CDR3 protein: CSARARTGAMNTEAFF
clone size: few; D gene: -; J gene: TRBJ1-2; V gene: TRBV29-1; CDR3 DNA: TGCAGCGTCCCTCAGGGGACTATCTCTGGCTACACCTTC; CDR3 protein: CSVPQGTISGYTF
clone size: -; D gene: TRBD1; J gene: TRBJ1-5; V gene: TRBV2; CDR3 DNA: TGTGCCAGCCGGGACAGGGGGGCCTTTAGCAATCAGCCCCAGCATTTT; CDR3 protein: CASRDRGAFSNQPQHF
clone size: many; D gene: -; J gene: TRBJ2-7; V gene: TRBV4-1; CDR3 DNA: TGCGCCAGCAGCCAAGGCTACGGCAGGGCTTACGAGCAGTACTTC; CDR3 protein: CASSQGYGRAYEQYF
clone size: -; D gene: -; J gene: TRBJ2-7; V gene: TRBV2; CDR3 DNA: TGTGCCAGCAGAGAAGACAGCTCCACGGACGAGCAGTACTTC; CDR3 protein: CASREDSSTDEQYF
clone size: few; D gene: -; J gene: TRBJ1-4; V gene: TRBV5-6; CDR3 DNA: TGTGCCAGCAGCTACGGAAGACCAGATGAAAAACTGTTTTTT; CDR3 protein: CASSYGRPDEKLFF
clone size: many; D gene: TRBD1; J gene: TRBJ2-1; V gene: TRBV12-3/TRBV12-4; CDR3 DNA: TGTGCCAGCAGCCAAGGGGGCGCGAGGGAGCAGTTCTTC; CDR3 protein: CASSQGGAREQFF
clone size: few; D gene: -; J gene: TRBJ2-2; V gene: TRBV7-7; CDR3 DNA: TGTGCTTACGGAGGGGCCGGGGAGCTGTTTTTT; CDR3 protein: CAYGGAGELFF
clone size: -; D gene: -; J gene: TRBJ2-6; V gene: TRBV27; CDR3 DNA: TGTGCCAGCAGTCCCTATCCCCAGGGGATTGGGGCCAACGTCCTGACTTTC; CDR3 protein: CASSPYPQGIGANVLTF
clone size: -; D gene: -; J gene: TRBJ1-5; V gene: TRBV5-6; CDR3 DNA: TGTGCCAGCAGCTTAGGTGGGACGCATAGAAAGCCCCAGCATTTT; CDR3 protein: CASSLGGTHRKPQHF
clone size: -; D gene: TRBD1; J gene: TRBJ2-3; V gene: TRBV7-4; CDR3 DNA: TGTGCCAGCAGCTTTCGGGACAGGGGAATCGTTTGGACAGATACGCAGTATTTT; CDR3 protein: CASSFRDRGIVWTDTQYF
clone size: -; D gene: TRBD1; J gene: TRBJ2-2; V gene: TRBV7-9; CDR3 DNA: TGTGCCAGCAGTCAGGCGAGGACAGGGCTGGACACCGGGGAGCTGTTTTTT; CDR3 protein: CASSQARTGLDTGELFF
clone size: few; D gene: -; J gene: TRBJ1-5; V gene: TRBV7-8; CDR3 DNA: TGTGCCAGCAGCTTAGAGGCACAGTCCAATCAGCCCCAGCATTTT; CDR3 protein: CASSLEAQSNQPQHF
clone size: -; D gene: -; J gene: TRBJ2-4; V gene: TRBV11-2; CDR3 DNA: TGTGCCAGCAGCTTAAATAAAAACATTCAGTACTTC; CDR3 protein: CASSLNKNIQYF
clone size: -; D gene: -; J gene: TRBJ2-3; V gene: TRBV4-1; CDR3 DNA: TGCGCCAGCAGCCACGCCACCGGAGCAGATACGCAGTATTTT; CDR3 protein: CASSHATGADTQYF
clone size: -; D gene: -; J gene: TRBJ2-2; V gene: TRBV29-1; CDR3 DNA: TGCAGCGTCATCGGAGGGGGGACGGCCGGGGAGCTGTTTTTT; CDR3 protein: CSVIGGGTAGELFF
clone size: -; D gene: TRBD1; J gene: TRBJ2-3; V gene: TRBV6-5; CDR3 DNA: TGTGCCAGCAGTTACTCGATTAGTCAGGGGGCCAGCACAGATACGCAGTATTTT; CDR3 protein: CASSYSISQGASTDTQYF
clone size: few; D gene: -; J gene: TRBJ2-4; V gene: TRBV29-1; CDR3 DNA: TGCAGCGTCGCTCACCTGGGGAACATTCAGTACTTC; CDR3 protein: CSVAHLGNIQYF
clone size: many; D gene: -; J gene: TRBJ2-1; V gene: TRBV7-9; CDR3 DNA: TGTGCCAGCAGCGGACTCTCCGGGGCCGGCTCGGGGGAGCAGTTCTTC; CDR3 protein: CASSGLSGAGSGEQFF
clone size: many; D gene: -; J gene: TRBJ1-3; V gene: TRBV7-9; CDR3 DNA: TGTGCCAGCAGCTCCCCCGGGCAGTTACTCATCGGAAACACCATATATTTT; CDR3 protein: CASSSPGQLLIGNTIYF
clone size: -; D gene: -; J gene: TRBJ1-1; V gene: TRBV20-1; CDR3 DNA: TGCAGTGCCGTCCTCGGAGCTTTCTTT; CDR3 protein: CSAVLGAFF
clone size: -; D gene: -; J gene: TRBJ1-1; V gene: TRBV6-6; CDR3 DNA: TGTGCCAGCAGTGATGCCGGTGAAGCTTTCTTT; CDR3 protein: CASSDAGEAFF
clone size: -; D gene: -; J gene: TRBJ1-2; V gene: TRBV2; CDR3 DNA: TGTGCCAGCAGTGGGGTCACTAACTATGGCTACACCTTC; CDR3 protein: CASSGVTNYGYTF
clone size: -; D gene: TRBD2; J gene: TRBJ2-1; V gene: TRBV6-2/TRBV6-3; CDR3 DNA: TGTGCCAGCAGTTACCCTCAGCGGGGGCCGATCAGTGAGCAGTTCTTC; CDR3 protein: CASSYPQRGPISEQFF
clone size: many; D gene: -; J gene: TRBJ2-5; V gene: TRBV7-9; CDR3 DNA: TGTGCCAGCAGCTTAGTTGGTAGCGGAGTGTACCAAGAGACCCAGTACTTC; CDR3 protein: CASSLVGSGVYQETQYF
clone size: many; D gene: -; J gene: TRBJ2-3; V gene: TRBV6-5; CDR3 DNA: TGTGCCAGCAGTTACGGATGGGGCACAGATACGCAGTATTTT; CDR3 protein: CASSYGWGTDTQYF
clone size: once; D gene: TRBD2; J gene: TRBJ2-3; V gene: TRBV2; CDR3 DNA: TGTGCCAGCAGTGTCGGACTAGCGGGGGCCCAGAGTCGAGATACGCAGTATTTT; CDR3 protein: CASSVGLAGAQSRDTQYF
clone size: -; D gene: -; J gene: TRBJ2-7; V gene: TRBV27; CDR3 DNA: TGTGCCAGCAGTCTAAGGGGGACCATCTACGAGCAGTACTTC; CDR3 protein: CASSLRGTIYEQYF
clone size: -; D gene: -; J gene: TRBJ1-4; V gene: TRBV29-1; CDR3 DNA: TGCAGCGTGGGGGGGCTCCCTACAACTAATGAAAAACTGTTTTTT; CDR3 protein: CSVGGLPTTNEKLFF
clone size: many; D gene: TRBD2; J gene: TRBJ2-1; V gene: TRBV7-9; CDR3 DNA: TGTGCCAGCAGCTTCCTGTTAGCGGGGGAGAATGAGCAGTTCTTC; CDR3 protein: CASSFLLAGENEQFF
clone size: -; D gene: -; J gene: TRBJ2-1; V gene: TRBV6-7; CDR3 DNA: TGTGCCAGTTCTAGTGAGAATGAGCAGTTCTTC; CDR3 protein: CASSSENEQFF
clone size: many; D gene: TRBD1; J gene: TRBJ2-1; V gene: TRBV7-2; CDR3 DNA: TGTGCCAGCAGCTTATCTGGGACAGGGTTCAATGAGCAGTTCTTC; CDR3 protein: CASSLSGTGFNEQFF
clone size: -; D gene: -; J gene: TRBJ2-2; V gene: TRBV29-1; CDR3 DNA: TGCAGCGTTGAACTACAGGCGAGCACCGGGGAGCTGTTTTTT; CDR3 protein: CSVELQASTGELFF
clone size: -; D gene: -; J gene: TRBJ2-1; V gene: TRBV7-9; CDR3 DNA: TGTGCCAGCAGCTTAGGGTCAAGTGGGCAGGGATTCCTCTTC; CDR3 protein: CASSLGSSGQGFLF
clone size: -; D gene: TRBD1; J gene: TRBJ2-5; V gene: TRBV5-5; CDR3 DNA: TGTGCCAGCAGCCCCTCCTTGGGACAGGGACATCCCGCGTACTTC; CDR3 protein: CASSPSLGQGHPAYF
clone size: -; D gene: -; J gene: TRBJ1-5; V gene: TRBV13; CDR3 DNA: TGTGCCAGCAGCTTACTATGGGGCACAGGGCAAGATAGCAATCAGCCCCAGCATTTT; CDR3 protein: CASSLLWGTGQDSNQPQHF
clone size: -; D gene: -; J gene: TRBJ1-1; V gene: TRBV5-1; CDR3 DNA: TGCGCCAGCCAAGTGGGCACTGAAGCTTTCTTT; CDR3 protein: CASQVGTEAFF
clone size: many; D gene: -; J gene: TRBJ2-3; V gene: TRBV7-8; CDR3 DNA: TGTGCCAGCAGCTCGGGGCCAGGGAGTGACACAGATACGCAGTATTTT; CDR3 protein: CASSSGPGSDTDTQYF
clone size: -; D gene: TRBD1; J gene: TRBJ1-2; V gene: TRBV20-1; CDR3 DNA: TGCAGTGCTAGAGATAATTTTGGACAGGGTTACGGCTACACCTTC; CDR3 protein: CSARDNFGQGYGYTF
clone size: -; D gene: -; J gene: TRBJ2-2; V gene: TRBV7-3; CDR3 DNA: TGTGCCAGCAGACCGAATCGGGCACCGAACACCGGGGAGCTGTTTTTT; CDR3 protein: CASRPNRAPNTGELFF
clone size: -; D gene: TRBD1; J gene: TRBJ2-7; V gene: TRBV20-1; CDR3 DNA: TGCAGTGCACCCGGACAGGTAGACGAGCAGTACTTC; CDR3 protein: CSAPGQVDEQYF
clone size: -; D gene: -; J gene: TRBJ2-1; V gene: TRBV7-2; CDR3 DNA: TGTGCCAGCAGCTTAGCGGGGGGGCTTGAGCAGTTCTTC; CDR3 protein: CASSLAGGLEQFF
clone size: many; D gene: -; J gene: TRBJ2-1; V gene: TRBV7-3; CDR3 DNA: TGTGCCAGCAGCTTAGGGGTTAGCTCCTACAATGAGCAGTTCTTC; CDR3 protein: CASSLGVSSYNEQFF
clone size: -; D gene: -; J gene: TRBJ2-1; V gene: TRBV9; CDR3 DNA: TGTGCCAGCAGCCCGCGACAGTACGATGAGCAGTTCTTC; CDR3 protein: CASSPRQYDEQFF
clone size: -; D gene: -; J gene: TRBJ1-2; V gene: TRBV20-1; CDR3 DNA: TGCAGTGCTCCGACAAAGGAGGACTATGGCTACACCTTC; CDR3 protein: CSAPTKEDYGYTF
clone size: few; D gene: -; J gene: TRBJ1-1; V gene: TRBV7-4; CDR3 DNA: TGTGCCGAAGGCGGCACTGAAGCTTTCTTT; CDR3 protein: CAEGGTEAFF
clone size: -; D gene: -; J gene: TRBJ2-5; V gene: TRBV7-3; CDR3 DNA: TGTGCCAGTAGCTTAAACCCTGTGGAGACCCAGTACTTC; CDR3 protein: CASSLNPVETQYF
clone size: -; D gene: -; J gene: TRBJ1-5; V gene: TRBV11-3; CDR3 DNA: TGTGCCAGCAGCTCCCGGCAGGGTTATAGCAATCAGCCCCAGCATTTT; CDR3 protein: CASSSRQGYSNQPQHF
clone size: -; D gene: TRBD2; J gene: TRBJ2-1; V gene: TRBV12-3/TRBV12-4; CDR3 DNA: TGTGCCAGCAGTTATAGTGGGGGGGGTGAGAATGAGCAGTTCTTC; CDR3 protein: CASSYSGGGENEQFF